This T cell receptor (beta chain) was retrieved from a study of regulatory T cells in long-lasting Graves disease. Study findings and constraints: There were preferences for TRBV28, TRBJ1-2 and TRBJ2-5 in persistent disease.

TCR beta libraries were built with iRepertoire HTBI primers and Arm-PCR of CDR3 regions. In TCRdb, the multiplex PCR reads were re-called with MiXCR into one record per CDR3 protein. The data show hundreds of thousands of distinct CDR3 sequences, around 12% seen once. For this clonotype: What it binds is not known. The CDR3 carries no conserved terminal phenylalanine or tryptophan, so it likely arises from a read error.

CDR1 is SEHNR, CDR2 FQNEAQ, per germline (reference sequence). This CDR3 has 14 residues. Trimming pared 2 bases from V and 11 bases from J, leaving 18 bases between. Time point given: newly diagnosed GD, antithyroid drugs for less than 3 months. TCR sequences were obtained from RNA taken from PBMCs. These data were also reused for a study on T cells in Graves' hyperthyroidism and ophthalmopathy.

The chain combines TRBV7-9 with TRBJ1-1; tentatively, D is TRBD1 (6 bases). The clonotype originates from a woman between 25 and 40 years old with Graves disease. Sequencing used peripheral blood mononuclear cells (PBMCs), obtained at new diagnosis, from a patient treated with antithyroid drugs. CDR3 loop: CASSLMDRELYAFL. As DNA, the CDR3 is TGTGCCAGCAGCTTAATGGACAGAGAGCTGTATGCTTTCCTT.